This TCR beta chain was sequenced during a study of blood T cell repertoires in COVID-19. Study background: Sites in the United States, Italy and Spain provided acute and convalescent COVID-19 samples. Sources were T cells, B-cell-depleted T cells, or PBMCs; the material itself was cDNA or gDNA.

The CDR3 contains 15 residues. V lost 1 base to trimming and J lost 2 bases; unmatched junction nucleotides: 4. Germline CDR1 is SGHTA and CDR2 is FQGNSA. As handled by the study authors: How many nucleated cells were present was estimated from reference gene primer amplification. The table came from immunoSEQ multiplex PCR; TCRdb's copy has only in-frame clones and leaves some out. The V and J calls and clone size are taken from that table; D and trimming were inferred from the DNA. The repertoire includes roughly 230,000 clones, about 91% of them detected once, and 4% to 5% sits in the top ten. The specimen sequenced was peripheral blood. V gene TRBV7-2 combines with J gene TRBJ2-7; 8 bases fit TRBD2. The clonotype originates from a woman aged 40 to 50 who had recovered from COVID-19. The CDR3 is CASSLGTSGTYEQYV. The CDR3, as DNA: TGTGCCAGCAGCTTAGGAACTAGCGGAACCTACGAGCAGTACGTC.